This T cell receptor (beta chain) comes out of a study of shared clonotypes between healthy human individuals (dated by TCRdb to 2020 to 2022). Regarding the research as a whole: A couple of women and a few men aged 18 to 49 years were included in the cohort. Per donor, three plates each were used for CD4 naive and CD4 memory, two for CD8 naive, and one for CD8 memory. Blood TCR repertoires of five healthy adults were deeply sequenced to estimate repertoire size and the extent of clonotype sharing between individuals. To increase sequencing depth and limit assay-specific biases, different laboratories used diverse techniques to prepare libraries and sequence TCR repertoires. Each donor's leukapheresis produced roughly between about 0.85 and 10 billion PBMCs. What the study reported, not specific to this receptor: Sampling was restricted to blood, and TCR repertoires in tissues likely differ from the TCR repertoires found in blood. When a few donors were compared, the shared fraction of clonotypes was about 5.2% for naive CD4, about 4% for naive CD8, about 2.4% for memory CD4, and 0.3% to 0.5% for memory CD8. Clonotypes shared by all four sorted-subset donors showed higher generation probabilities than non-shared clonotypes. The genetic and exposure-history diversity represented was limited by the small number of donors. Larger estimated clonotype richness was generally found for naive subsets than for memory subsets. Even with the large sequencing depth, rarefaction of the sorted-subset datasets indicated that sequencing was incomplete. Pairwise subsampling led to the expectation that sequencing depth would affect the degree of clonotype sharing among donors.

Using the deep immunoSEQ assay, multiplex PCR amplified TCR CDR3 regions from genomic DNA. Extracted genomic DNA from each cell subset was distributed evenly across all wells of several immunoSEQ 96-well plates, and each plate was treated as a replicate. For sorted subsets, roughly 200 ng of genomic DNA, equivalent to 30,000 or so T cell genomes, went into each replicate PCR. Purified libraries were measured with a Qubit 3.0 fluorometer, size-checked on a Bioanalyzer 2100, and measured again with the KAPA Library Quantification kit. A separate single-read 150-cycle Illumina NextSeq 550 flow cell was used to sequence each immunoSEQ 96-well plate. The published analysis was carried out like this. Because the immunoSEQ output held only junctional sequences and lacked quality scores, the filtering could not match the filtering applied to full-length reads. Sequences were annotated with PyIR, a Python wrapper for IgBLAST v1.9, and V/J genes and CDR3 were assigned using IMGT germline references. Reads were filtered out if the reads had weak V/J assignments (E-value above 1e-6), no CDR3, stop codons, out-of-frame junctions, or ambiguous translated residues. V3J clonotypes were defined by identical inferred V gene, J gene, and CDR3 amino acid sequence. Percentage overlap between repertoires was computed as shared unique clonotypes divided by the size of the smaller repertoire. Repertoire richness was assessed with RTK rarefaction, the Chao1 estimator, and Recon v2.1 estimates of unobserved clonotypes. OLGA was used to compute generation probabilities for all TCRbeta clonotypes that the gDNA method yielded from four donors. Sourced from immuneACCESS, this table was stored by TCRdb with only in-frame sequences that have V and J called. A share of the clones is absent; for the studies checked, an unresolved V gene accounts for under half, and the remainder has no known explanation. V and J calls and clone size come straight from that table; D and trimming were deduced from the DNA. The sample includes about 660,000 clones, with around two thirds observed a single time. The leading ten clones occupy about 1.8% of the sample.

Healthy HIV-negative adults with no recently reported acute infections or vaccinations were included as donors. Every donor was a Caucasian adult residing in Nashville, Tennessee, USA. CD4+ T cells were enriched through magnetic negative selection, after which naive cells were positively selected on CD45RA and the remaining negative fraction served as the memory subset. Blood was collected by leukapheresis, and PBMCs were isolated by Ficoll-Histopaque density gradient centrifugation and then cryopreserved in liquid nitrogen vapor phase. Analytical flow cytometry was used to check the purity and quantity of each magnetically sorted T cell population. Genomic DNA was isolated from every sorted fraction and measured by UV absorbance on a Nanodrop 2000c. This clone was detected a few times. Its cognate antigen has yet to be identified. The input lacks base qualities; no much larger clone sits a single base away.

Sequences MNHEY (CDR1) and SVGAGI (CDR2) are obtained from the germline V gene. Spanning cysteine to phenylalanine, the CDR3 consists of 13 amino acids. Only the CDR3 part of the read is kept: 39 bases, read in frame from the first base. For this chain, trimming is 6 bases at the V end and 3 bases at the J end, and the number of junction bases without a gene match is 1. This TCR was recovered from a woman in her 30s in good health. The sequenced material came from memory CD4+ T cells sorted from blood. The cell subset or site tag for this specimen amounts to: CD45RA-negative fraction. The chain uses TRBV6-5 and TRBJ1-5, and 8 junction bases match TRBD1. The CDR3 reads as follows: CASRDRVNQPQHF. The DNA sequence follows: TGTGCCAGCAGGGACAGGGTCAATCAGCCCCAGCATTTT.